This TCR beta chain was captured by sequencing in a study of T cell clonotyping in hematopoietic cell transplantation. This table comes from immunoSEQ multiplex PCR, and its TCRdb copy is limited to in-frame clones, with some not included. The data contain about 45,000 clones, 94% of them singletons. Comments on this clone: Its antigen is still unknown.

Study-level results: After transplant, recipient diversity fell while pathologically expanded clonotypes grew through day 180. Without cell sorting, CD4 versus CD8 contributions remain unresolved. Graft donor and pretransplant recipient Inverse Simpson Index values predicted broader posttransplant TCR diversity. Few recipient clonotypes overlapped donors; over 97% were de novo at given depth.

The TCR sequence derives from a woman aged 45 to 65 in good health. Some clones in this sample may be carry-over from other donors' samples. The sequenced sample was peripheral blood mononuclear cells.

The DNA for the CDR3 is TGTGCCAGCAGTGAAGTAGTGGTAGAAGCTTTCTTT. Translated, it gives CASSEVVVEAFF. The chain employs TRBV6-1 and TRBJ1-1; D unclear. The V end lost 1 base, the J end lost 8 bases, and 8 bases lay between the germline ends. Germline V gives CDR1 MNHNS, CDR2 SASEGT. This CDR3 is 12 amino acids long.